The 20 T cell receptor beta chains below come from one sample, sequenced in a study of shared clonotypes between healthy human individuals. It was CD45RO-negative cells, positively selected for CCR7, that made up naive CD8 cells, with terminally differentiated effector memory CD45RA+ cells excluded. Sequencing used immunoSEQ multiplex PCR; TCRdb keeps in-frame clones, though not all of them. The sample lists about 1,900,000 clones; approximately 95% were seen once. Sequencing was carried out using naive CD8+ T cells sorted from blood. The source of these receptors is a young man in good health.

CDR3 in DNA: TGTGCCAGCAGCCCTGACAGGGAAGATGGCTACACCTTC. Its protein product is CASSPDREDGYTF. This chain connects TRBV28 to TRBJ1-2, with 7 bases lining up with TRBD1. Germline CDR1 reads MDHEN; CDR2 reads SYDVKM. After removal of 6 bases from V and 6 bases from J, the junction contained 7 bases not matched to a gene. There are 13 residues in the CDR3.

The chain is built from TRBV30 and TRBJ1-5; D not certain. The germline CDR1 and CDR2 sequences are GTSNPN and SVGIG (reference sequence). The CDR3 runs 13 residues. V gave up 1 base and J gave up 4 bases, with 8 bases separating them. Written as DNA, the CDR3 is TGTGCCTGGAGTGAACAGCCTAATCAGCCCCAGCATTTT. Translating gives CAWSEQPNQPQHF.

The chain has TRBV27 and TRBJ2-1, with 7 bases lining up with TRBD2. Looked up from germline, CDR1 is MNHEY and CDR2 is SMNVEV (reference sequence). The V gene end was trimmed by 0 bases and the J gene end by 9 bases; junction bases not matched to a gene: 8. This CDR3 comprises 15 residues. In nucleotides, the CDR3 is TGTGCCAGCAGTTTATCCGTGGGAGGGGCATCTGAGCAGTTCTTC. As protein: CASSLSVGGASEQFF.

The chain uses TRBV10-3 and TRBJ2-7, with D tentatively TRBD2 (5 bases). V lost 4 bases, J lost 0 bases, and 10 bases lay in between. Germline V CDR1 and CDR2: ENHRY, SYGVKD. The CDR3 is made up of 14 amino acids. As DNA, the CDR3 is TGTGCCATCAGTGTACACGAGGGCTCCTACGAGCAGTACTTC. Protein product: CAISVHEGSYEQYF.

J is TRBJ2-7 and V is TRBV7-9; D may correspond to TRBD1 or TRBD2 (5 bases each). Deletions cut 5 bases from V and 2 bases from J, with 10 bases between. CDR3 length: 13 residues. CDR1 SEHNR and CDR2 FQNEAQ come from the germline V gene (reference sequence). The CDR3 nucleotides are TGTGCCAGCAGCCCCGAGGGGACCTACGAGCAGTACTTC. Amino acids: CASSPEGTYEQYF.

The chain recombines TRBV4-1 with TRBJ2-7; TRBD2 might be the D (6 bases). Germline CDR1 reads MGHRA; CDR2 reads YSYEKL. Trimming took off 3 bases at V and 2 bases at J, with 11 bases between the two ends. The CDR3 has 14 residues. The CDR3 DNA sequence: TGCGCCAGCAGCCAGTCCGGGAGAACCTACGAGCAGTACTTC. Amino acids: CASSQSGRTYEQYF.

The rearrangement joins TRBV4-3 to TRBJ2-7; 9 nucleotides agree with TRBD2. The CDR3 length is 15 residues. CDR1 LGHNA and CDR2 YSLEER come from the germline V gene. V trimming: 1 base; J trimming: 3 bases; junction bases outside the gene matches: 4. The chain's CDR3 is CASSQALAGYYEQYF. The CDR3 DNA reads as TGCGCCAGCAGCCAAGCCCTAGCGGGGTACTACGAGCAGTACTTC.

The rearrangement links TRBV6-5 to TRBJ1-1, with D possibly matching TRBD1 (5 bases). Looked up from germline, CDR1 is MNHEY and CDR2 is SVGAGI. V was clipped by 10 bases and J by 4 bases, with 16 bases between them. This CDR3 has 13 amino acids. The CDR3 coding sequence is TGTGCCATTTCGGATGGTGGGGGCACTGAAGCTTTCTTT. Amino acids: CAISDGGGTEAFF.

The chain has TRBV6-4 and TRBJ1-1, with 8 bases lining up with TRBD1. CDR3 size: 14 residues. Germline CDR1 and CDR2: MRHNA and SNTAGT. V was clipped by 3 bases and J by 4 bases; unmatched bases: 4. The CDR3 reads CASSEVGQGTEAFF. In nucleotides, the CDR3 is TGTGCCAGCAGTGAAGTCGGACAGGGCACTGAAGCTTTCTTT.

The V and J genes are TRBV6-5 and TRBJ2-1; no definite D call. The V and J ends lost 0 bases and 8 bases respectively, with 11 bases between them. The CDR3 has 14 amino acids. CDR1 MNHEY and CDR2 SVGAGI come from the germline V gene. The CDR3 nucleotides read TGTGCCAGCAGTTACTCGATATCGGACCATGAGCAGTTCTTC. Translation gives CASSYSISDHEQFF.

CDR3 DNA: TGTGCCAGCAGTTTGGGTGGGGGGGGCGGAATGGGCGAGCAGTACTTC. This sequence encodes CASSLGGGGGMGEQYF. The gene calls are TRBV27 and TRBJ2-7; the D gene is possibly TRBD2 (7 bases). This CDR3 is built from 16 residues. V lost 3 bases to trimming and J lost 6 bases, with 21 bases between them. Germline V gene sequence: CDR1 MNHEY, CDR2 SMNVEV (reference sequence).

The chain joins TRBV27 to TRBJ1-1, with D perhaps matching TRBD1 (6 bases). The germline V and J ends were trimmed by 3 bases and 4 bases, with 12 bases remaining between them. The CDR3 extends over 14 amino acids. Germline V gives CDR1 MNHEY, CDR2 SMNVEV (reference sequence). The CDR3 bases are TGTGCCAGCAGTTTCGGCGGGGGCATCACTGAAGCTTTCTTT. The encoded protein is CASSFGGGITEAFF.

CDR3 sequence (DNA): TGTGCCAGCAGTTTAAATCAGGGAGGCGAGCAGTACTTC. This encodes CASSLNQGGEQYF. The chain has TRBV27 and TRBJ2-7, with TRBD2 as a possible D gene (6 bases). CDR3 length: 13 amino acids. V gave up 2 bases and J gave up 6 bases, with 11 bases separating them. Germline V gene data show CDR1 as MNHEY and CDR2 as SMNVEV (reference sequence).

This chain links TRBV28 with TRBJ2-2, with D uncertain. The CDR3 runs to 12 residues. CDR1 MDHEN and CDR2 SYDVKM come from the germline V gene. With 2 bases removed from V and 7 bases from J, the gap between germline ends came to 5 bases. DNA for the CDR3: TGTGCCAGCAGTTTACCCGGCGGGGAGCTGTTTTTT. Translation: CASSLPGGELFF.

The chain combines TRBV2 with TRBJ2-7; 7 bases agree with TRBD1. V trimming: 4 bases; J trimming: 0 bases; junction bases outside the gene matches: 6. From germline, CDR1 is SNHLY and CDR2 FYNNEI. This CDR3 has 15 amino acids. The CDR3 loop reads CASSGAGTDSYEQYF. As DNA, the CDR3 is TGTGCCAGCAGTGGGGCAGGGACAGACTCCTACGAGCAGTACTTC.

This chain connects TRBV27 to TRBJ1-1, with unresolved D. There are 11 residues in the CDR3. Germline values: CDR1 MNHEY, CDR2 SMNVEV (reference sequence). V was cut by 8 bases and J by 5 bases, with 9 bases left in between. The CDR3 bases are TGTGCCAGCTTCCTTGGAACTGAAGCTTTCTTT. Its translation is CASFLGTEAFF.

Remarks on this clone: The sample has other DNA sequences that encode this CDR3 too. The rearrangement joins TRBV27 to TRBJ2-7, with D possibly matching TRBD2 (6 bases). V was pared by 3 bases and J by 3 bases, with 9 bases between. Per the germline V gene, CDR1 is MNHEY and CDR2 is SMNVEV (reference sequence). This CDR3 spans 13 amino acids. This CDR3 reads CASSLGGIYEQYF. CDR3 sequence (DNA): TGTGCCAGCAGTTTGGGGGGAATCTACGAGCAGTACTTC.

In this sample, this clone turned up once. V gene TRBV6-5 combines with J gene TRBJ2-3, with TRBD2 matching 10 bases. The junction had 8 bases not matched to a gene; V was cut back by 6 bases and J by 8 bases. The CDR3 totals 14 residues. The germline gives CDR1 MNHEY, CDR2 SVGAGI. CDR3 sequence: CASSAQGLAVTQYF. CDR3 coding DNA: TGTGCCAGCAGCGCCCAAGGACTAGCGGTTACGCAGTATTTT.

The chain links TRBV5-6 to TRBJ1-2; 10 positions agree with TRBD1. With 0 bases clipped from V and 3 bases from J, the junction kept 2 bases outside the gene matches. The CDR3 contains 15 residues. Germline V gene lookup returns CDR1 SGHDT and CDR2 YYEEEE. For the CDR3, the DNA is TGTGCCAGCAGCTTGGGGACAGGGGGGTACTATGGCTACACCTTC. As protein: CASSLGTGGYYGYTF.

With respect to this clone: This sample also contains other DNA sequences that code for the same CDR3. The chain uses TRBV4-1 and TRBJ1-4, with D unresolved. The CDR3 runs to 12 residues. Per the germline V gene, CDR1 is MGHRA and CDR2 is YSYEKL. The germline V and J ends were trimmed by 6 bases and 2 bases, with 4 bases remaining between them. The CDR3 coding sequence is TGCGCCAGCAGGGGCACTAATGAAAAACTGTTTTTT. Encoded protein: CASRGTNEKLFF.